Below are 30 T cell receptor beta chains sequenced from a single sample in a study of yellow fever vaccine responses in identical twins. TCRdb passed the RT-PCR reads through MiXCR, listing each CDR3 protein once. The sample has 2,300 or so distinct CDR3 sequences; less than 90% are singletons. Material: T cells from blood (PBMCs), unsorted or a sorted subset (not recorded which), obtained before or after yellow fever vaccination (not recorded which). The receptors originated from a woman aged 18-29 years who received the yellow fever vaccine.

The gene calls are TRBV13 and TRBJ1-1; D is perhaps TRBD1 (6 bases). Deletions cut 5 bases from V and 7 bases from J, with 20 bases between. Germline CDR1 PRHDT, CDR2 FYEKMQ (reference sequence). This CDR3 has 15 residues. The CDR3 DNA follows: TGTGCCAGCAGCCGCATCAAAGGGGGTTTCAGTGAAGCTTTCTTT. It translates to CASSRIKGGFSEAFF.

This clonotype has a handful of counts. The chain combines TRBV6-1 with TRBJ1-2; D might be TRBD1 (5 bases). Germline CDR1 reads MNHNS; CDR2 reads SASEGT. Trimming removed 8 bases at V and 2 bases at J, with 12 bases between. There are 13 residues in the CDR3. CDR3 coding DNA: TGTGCCAGCCACCTCACAGGAAACTATGGCTACACCTTC. Its protein is CASHLTGNYGYTF.

This chain uses TRBV11-1 with TRBJ2-1; 11 nucleotides match TRBD2. The CDR3 contains 15 residues. After removal of 5 bases from V and 7 bases from J, the junction contained 7 bases not matched to a gene. The germline CDR1 and CDR2 sequences are SGHAT and FQDESV (reference sequence). The CDR3 is CASSTSGSRRNEQFF. The CDR3, as DNA: TGTGCCAGCAGCACTAGCGGGAGTAGAAGAAATGAGCAGTTCTTC.

The rearrangement uses TRBV6-5 and TRBJ2-1, with 8 bases fitting TRBD2. Germline CDR1 MNHEY, CDR2 SVGAGI. V lost 0 bases, J lost 1 base, and 2 bases stayed unmatched. The CDR3 totals 16 residues. CDR3 loop: CASSYSRLASYNEQFF. In DNA form, the CDR3 reads TGTGCCAGCAGTTACTCGAGACTAGCGTCCTACAATGAGCAGTTCTTC.

V and J are TRBV20-1 and TRBJ2-7; 12 bases agree with TRBD2. The germline CDR1 and CDR2 sequences are DFQATT and SNEGSKA (reference sequence). The CDR3 is 17 residues long. V gave up 1 base and J gave up 0 bases; unmatched junction bases: 7. The CDR3 DNA is TGCAGTGCTAGAGGGACTAGCGGGACTTTTACCTCCTACGAGCAGTACTTC. Protein product: CSARGTSGTFTSYEQYF.

The rearrangement joins TRBV5-4 to TRBJ1-1; D perhaps matches TRBD1 (5 bases). With 3 bases removed from V and 4 bases from J, the gap between germline ends came to 16 bases. The germline V gene has CDR1 SGHNT and CDR2 YYREEE (reference sequence). This CDR3 region has 15 residues. The CDR3 protein is CASSWGGSGGTEAFF. CDR3 coding DNA: TGTGCCAGCAGCTGGGGGGGAAGTGGTGGCACTGAAGCTTTCTTT.

V gene TRBV6-1 combines with J gene TRBJ1-1; D remains unclear. The CDR3 is 14 residues long. The germline CDR1 and CDR2 sequences are MNHNS and SASEGT. V was cut by 5 bases and J by 1 base, with 11 bases left in between. CDR3 DNA: TGTGCCAGCAGTATCTCCCTTCGGAACACTGAAGCTTTCTTT. Translation gives CASSISLRNTEAFF.

This clonotype was counted a few times. The V call is TRBV7-9, the J call TRBJ2-3; D is uncertain. The CDR3 has 15 residues. V gave up 5 bases and J gave up 0 bases, with 12 bases separating them. Germline CDR1 SEHNR, CDR2 FQNEAQ (reference sequence). CDR3 nucleotides: TGTGCCAGCAGCCTAACAATGCGGAGCACAGATACGCAGTATTTT. This codes for CASSLTMRSTDTQYF.

The rearrangement joins TRBV4-1 to TRBJ2-5, with D possibly being TRBD1 or TRBD2 (5 bases each). Germline CDR1 and CDR2: MGHRA and YSYEKL. CDR3 size: 14 residues. Trimming removed 3 bases at V and 0 bases at J, with 8 bases between. Here the CDR3 DNA reads TGCGCCAGCAGCCAGGTGGGGGACCAAGAGACCCAGTACTTC. Amino acid sequence: CASSQVGDQETQYF.

The J gene is TRBJ1-1, the V gene TRBV23-1; no reliable D call. TRBV23-1 is an ORF; its function is uncertain. The CDR3 totals 14 residues. Trimming pared 6 bases from V and 1 base from J, leaving 12 bases between. The CDR3 protein is CASRRRRTNTEAFF. CDR3 nucleotide sequence: TGCGCCAGCAGACGAAGGCGAACGAACACTGAAGCTTTCTTT.

The chain joins TRBV4-1 to TRBJ1-5; no firm D call. The CDR3 length is 15 residues. V was clipped by 0 bases and J by 4 bases, with 10 bases between them. Germline V gene data show CDR1 as MGHRA and CDR2 as YSYEKL. CDR3 loop: CASSQDRSQNQPQHF. The CDR3 DNA is TGCGCCAGCAGCCAAGACCGCAGTCAGAATCAGCCCCAGCATTTT.

The chain joins TRBV6-2 or TRBV6-3 to TRBJ1-1; 7 bases align to TRBD1. From germline, CDR1 is MNHEY and CDR2 SVGEGT. The CDR3 loop spans 13 amino acids. After removal of 6 bases from V and 6 bases from J, the junction contained 7 bases not matched to a gene. CDR3 protein: CASSQTGIAEAFF. CDR3 in DNA: TGTGCCAGCAGCCAGACAGGGATCGCTGAAGCTTTCTTT.

J is TRBJ2-7 and V is TRBV11-3; D unresolved. There are 11 residues in the CDR3. Germline CDR1 SGHNT, CDR2 YENEEA. Trimming left V 5 bases short and J 3 bases short, with 5 bases between. CDR3 in amino acids: CASSPLYEQYF. The CDR3 bases are TGTGCCAGCAGCCCCCTCTACGAGCAGTACTTC.

The chain carries TRBV18 and TRBJ2-3; D is unclear. This CDR3 region has 13 residues. The V gene lost 3 bases and the J gene lost 3 bases, with 7 bases spanning the gap. Germline V CDR1 and CDR2: KGHSH, LQKENI. The CDR3 DNA sequence: TGTGCCAGCTCACCTTTAGGTACAGATACGCAGTATTTT. Its translation: CASSPLGTDTQYF. The full variable domain, its missing parts supplied by reference TRBV18 and TRBJ2-3, is NAGVMQNPRHLVRRRGQEARLRCSPMKGHSHVYWYRQLPEEGLKFMVYLQKENIIDESGMPKERFSAEFPKEGPSILRIQQVVRGDSAAYFCASSPLGTDTQYFGPGTRLTVL.

The gene calls are TRBV5-1 and TRBJ2-7, with 10 bases aligning to TRBD1. The CDR3 sequence is 15 residues long. Germline assignment: CDR1 SGHRS and CDR2 YFSETQ. V dropped 1 base and J dropped 5; count of bases not matched to a gene: 6. DNA for the CDR3: TGCGCCAGCAGCTTGATTGGGACAGGGGTGGACGAGCAGTACTTC. Protein: CASSLIGTGVDEQYF.

The CDR3 is CASSDSLNLYNEQFF. The CDR3 DNA reads TGTGCCAGCAGTGACTCCCTAAACCTCTACAATGAGCAGTTCTTC. The rearrangement uses TRBV25-1 and TRBJ2-1; D is unresolved. The germline CDR1 and CDR2 sequences are MGHDK and SYGVNS. The V end lost 3 bases, the J end lost 3 bases, and 12 bases lay between the germline ends. The CDR3 runs 15 residues.

About this clonotype: One end of the junction does not line up with germline, which may come from a read error. The V gene is TRBV6-5, the J gene TRBJ2-7, with TRBD1 identical over 7 bases. This CDR3 comprises 13 residues. The germline CDR1 and CDR2 sequences are MNHEY and SVGAGI. The DNA for the CDR3 is TGTGCCATCAGTTACCGGGACAGCTACGAGCAGTACTTC. Translation gives CAISYRDSYEQYF.

Only one count was recorded for this clonotype. V usage is TRBV11-1 and J usage is TRBJ2-1; no reliable D call. Germline V lookup: CDR1 SGHAT, CDR2 FQDESV (reference sequence). The CDR3 has 12 amino acids. Trimming stripped 2 bases from V and 8 bases from J, with 7 bases between. DNA for the CDR3: TGTGCCAGCAGCTTATACCCCCATGAGCAGTTCTTC. This translates into CASSLYPHEQFF.

V is TRBV19 and J is TRBJ2-3, with TRBD2 identical over 7 bases. The V and J ends lost 2 bases and 0 bases, in that order; junction bases with no gene match: 5. The CDR3 is 16 residues long. The germline V gene encodes CDR1 LNHDA and CDR2 SQIVND (reference sequence). CDR3 protein: CASSILGTTSTDTQYF. As DNA, the CDR3 is TGTGCCAGTAGTATACTCGGGACTACTAGCACAGATACGCAGTATTTT.

V is TRBV15 and J is TRBJ2-3, with no clear D. CDR1 is LNHNV and CDR2 is YYDKDF in the germline V gene (reference sequence). V gave up 0 bases and J gave up 3 bases, with 13 bases separating them. The CDR3 extends over 16 amino acids. The CDR3 DNA is TGTGCCACCAGCAGAGATGAAGGAAAGAAGACAGATACGCAGTATTTT. Residues: CATSRDEGKKTDTQYF.

The rearrangement links TRBV7-6 to TRBJ2-1, with D possibly TRBD1 on 6 matching bases. Trimming shortened V by 2 bases and J by 9 bases, and 11 bases separated the two germline ends. This CDR3 has 13 residues. Germline CDR1 SGHVS, CDR2 FNYEAQ. The CDR3: CASSLQYRVEQFF. For the CDR3, the DNA is TGTGCCAGCAGCTTACAGTACAGGGTTGAGCAGTTCTTC.

This clonotype is a singleton in its sample. The chain is built from TRBV15 and TRBJ1-4; perhaps TRBD1 as D (5 bases). Germline loops: CDR1 LNHNV, CDR2 YYDKDF (reference sequence). The V end was cut by 0 bases, the J end by 12 bases, with 8 bases between. This CDR3 comprises 12 residues. Written as DNA, the CDR3 is TGTGCCACCAGCAGAGACAGGGCGGAACTGTTTTTT. It codes for CATSRDRAELFF.

This clonotype was observed a few times. This rearrangement joins TRBV7-6 to TRBJ2-5, with D hard to call. The CDR3 has 14 amino acids. V was pared by 2 bases and J by 2 bases, with 9 bases between. Germline loops: CDR1 SGHVS, CDR2 FNYEAQ. DNA for the CDR3: TGTGCCAGCAGCTTAACAGCTAAGCAAGAGACCCAGTACTTC. This sequence encodes CASSLTAKQETQYF.

The chain uses TRBV15 and TRBJ1-2, with 9 bases that match TRBD1. From germline, CDR1 is LNHNV and CDR2 YYDKDF (reference sequence). Trimming at V came to 3 bases and at J to 4 bases, leaving 3 bases not matched to a gene. This CDR3 contains 14 residues. In DNA form, the CDR3 reads TGTGCCACCAGCAGCGCGACAGGGGGCTATGGCTACACCTTC. Protein sequence: CATSSATGGYGYTF.

Written as DNA, the CDR3 is TGCAGCTGTCACCCTCCGGGGTATGAGCAGTTCTTC. Protein product: CSCHPPGYEQFF. The chain combines TRBV29-1 with TRBJ2-1, with D maybe TRBD2 (5 bases). The V gene's germline CDR1 is SQVTM and CDR2 ANQGSEA. V was shortened by 8 bases and J by 8 bases, with 16 bases between the two germline ends. This CDR3 is 12 amino acids long.

The chain joins TRBV10-1 to TRBJ1-1; possibly TRBD1 for D (5 bases). CDR1 is WNHNN, CDR2 SYGVQD, per germline (reference sequence). The CDR3 is made up of 12 amino acids. Between the trimmed V and J ends, which lost 6 bases and 6 bases, there was a span of 11 bases. The DNA for the CDR3 is TGCGCCAGCAGCGCCGGGGGGTCTGAAGCTTTCTTT. Encoded protein: CASSAGGSEAFF.

V and J are TRBV10-1 and TRBJ2-1; D gene unclear. The CDR3 sequence is 14 residues long. Germline values: CDR1 WNHNN, CDR2 SYGVQD (reference sequence). Trimming shortened V by 3 bases and J by 3 bases, and 9 bases separated the two germline ends. CDR3 sequence reads: CASSDPDDYNEQFF. DNA for the CDR3: TGCGCCAGCAGTGACCCGGACGACTACAATGAGCAGTTCTTC.

This chain connects TRBV7-1 to TRBJ2-1; TRBD1 aligns across 8 bases. TRBV7-1 is designated an ORF whose function remains uncertain. The trim removed 2 bases at V and 6 bases at J, leaving 3 bases unmatched. This CDR3 is 14 amino acids long. CDR3 nucleotides: TGTGCCAGCAGCTCATTCGGACAGGGCAATGAGCAGTTCTTC. Protein sequence: CASSSFGQGNEQFF.

This sequence joins TRBV4-3 and TRBJ1-4; D is possibly TRBD1 (5 bases). The germline V and J ends were trimmed by 0 bases and 1 base, with 18 bases remaining between them. The length of the CDR3 is 19 residues. The germline gives CDR1 LGHNA, CDR2 YSLEER. The CDR3 nucleotides are TGCGCCAGCAGCCAAGACGTCGGGAGGGGTCTGGGAACTAATGAAAAACTGTTTTTT. Translated: CASSQDVGRGLGTNEKLFF.

The chain couples TRBV6-2 or TRBV6-3 to TRBJ2-7; a weak D match, TRBD1 (5 bases). This CDR3 is built from 15 residues. Germline lookup yields CDR1 MNHEY and CDR2 SVGEGT. The germline V and J ends were trimmed by 2 bases and 9 bases, with 20 bases remaining between them. The CDR3: CASSYPGHPYLGQYF. CDR3 sequence (DNA): TGTGCCAGCAGTTACCCAGGACACCCCTATTTGGGGCAGTACTTC.